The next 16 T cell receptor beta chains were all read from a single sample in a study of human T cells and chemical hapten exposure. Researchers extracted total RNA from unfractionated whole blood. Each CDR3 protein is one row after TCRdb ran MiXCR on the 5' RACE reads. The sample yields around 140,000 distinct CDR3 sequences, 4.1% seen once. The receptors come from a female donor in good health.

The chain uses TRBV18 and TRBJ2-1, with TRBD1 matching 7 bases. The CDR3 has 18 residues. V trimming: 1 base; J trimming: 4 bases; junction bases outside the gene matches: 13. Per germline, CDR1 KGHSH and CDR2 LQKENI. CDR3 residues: CASSPLLFVGTEYNEQFF. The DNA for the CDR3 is TGTGCCAGCTCACCACTTCTTTTTGTGGGGACAGAGTACAATGAGCAGTTCTTC.

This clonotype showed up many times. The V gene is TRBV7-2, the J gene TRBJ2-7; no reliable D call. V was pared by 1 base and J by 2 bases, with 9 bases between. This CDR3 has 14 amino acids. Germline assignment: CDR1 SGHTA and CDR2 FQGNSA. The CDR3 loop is CASSLVPLTYEQYF. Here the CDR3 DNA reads TGTGCCAGCAGCTTAGTACCCCTCACCTACGAGCAGTACTTC.

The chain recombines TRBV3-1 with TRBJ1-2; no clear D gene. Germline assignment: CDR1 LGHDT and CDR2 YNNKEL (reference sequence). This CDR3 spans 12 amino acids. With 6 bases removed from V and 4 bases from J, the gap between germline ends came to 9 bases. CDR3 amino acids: CASRDLSYGYTF. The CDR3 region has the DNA TGTGCCAGCAGAGACCTCAGCTATGGCTACACCTTC. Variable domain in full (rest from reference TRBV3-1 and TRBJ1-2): DTAVSQTPKYLVTQMGNDKSIKCEQNLGHDTMYWYKQDSKKFLKIMFSYNNKELIINETVPNRFSPKSPDKAHLNLHINSLELGDSAVYFCASRDLSYGYTFGSGTRLTVV.

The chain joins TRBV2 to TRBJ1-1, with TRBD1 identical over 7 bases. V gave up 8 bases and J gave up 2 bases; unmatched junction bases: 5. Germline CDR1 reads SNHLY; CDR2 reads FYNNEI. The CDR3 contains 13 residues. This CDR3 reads CASQGQANTEAFF. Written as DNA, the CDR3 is TGTGCCAGCCAAGGACAGGCCAACACTGAAGCTTTCTTT.

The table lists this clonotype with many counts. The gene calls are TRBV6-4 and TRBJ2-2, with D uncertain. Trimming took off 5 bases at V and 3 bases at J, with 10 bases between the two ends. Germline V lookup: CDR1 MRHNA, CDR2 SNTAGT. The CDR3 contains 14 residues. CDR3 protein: CASSSAQDTGELFF. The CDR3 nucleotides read TGTGCCAGCAGTTCAGCCCAAGACACCGGGGAGCTGTTTTTT.

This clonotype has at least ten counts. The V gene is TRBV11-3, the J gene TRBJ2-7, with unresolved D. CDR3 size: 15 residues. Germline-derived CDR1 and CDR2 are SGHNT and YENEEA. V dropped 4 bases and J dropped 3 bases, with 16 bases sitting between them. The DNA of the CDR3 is TGTGCCAGCAGCTCTAGTTTCGGAGAAAGCTACGAGCAGTACTTC. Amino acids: CASSSSFGESYEQYF.

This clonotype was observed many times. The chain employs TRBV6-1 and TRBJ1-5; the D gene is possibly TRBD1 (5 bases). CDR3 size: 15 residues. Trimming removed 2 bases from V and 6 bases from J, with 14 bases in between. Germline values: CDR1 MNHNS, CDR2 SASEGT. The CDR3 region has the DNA TGTGCCAGCAGTGAATCGGGGGGTCGGACTCAGCCCCAGCATTTT. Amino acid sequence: CASSESGGRTQPQHF.

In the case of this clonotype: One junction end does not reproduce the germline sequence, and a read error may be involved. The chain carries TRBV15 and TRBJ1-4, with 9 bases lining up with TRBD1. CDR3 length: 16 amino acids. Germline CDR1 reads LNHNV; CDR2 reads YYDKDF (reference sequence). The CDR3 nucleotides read TGTGCCACAAGCAGAGATAAGGGACAGGGAAGTGAAAAAATGTTTTTT. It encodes CATSRDKGQGSEKMFF.

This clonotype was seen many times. In DNA form, the CDR3 reads TGTGCCAGCAGTCCCAACCCGCCAGGGGTCGAGCAGTACTTC. Amino acids: CASSPNPPGVEQYF. The rearrangement links TRBV27 to TRBJ2-7; D may be TRBD1 (6 bases). Germline-derived CDR1 and CDR2 are MNHEY and SMNVEV (reference sequence). The CDR3 is made up of 14 amino acids. Trimming shortened V by 5 bases and J by 6 bases, and 17 bases separated the two germline ends.

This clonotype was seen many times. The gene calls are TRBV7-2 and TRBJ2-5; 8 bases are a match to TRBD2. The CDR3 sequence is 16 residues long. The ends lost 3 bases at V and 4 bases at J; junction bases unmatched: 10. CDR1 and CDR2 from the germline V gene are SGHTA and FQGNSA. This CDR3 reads CASSFSGGAAGETQYF. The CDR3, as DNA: TGTGCCAGCAGCTTTTCCGGGGGGGCCGCCGGAGAGACCCAGTACTTC.

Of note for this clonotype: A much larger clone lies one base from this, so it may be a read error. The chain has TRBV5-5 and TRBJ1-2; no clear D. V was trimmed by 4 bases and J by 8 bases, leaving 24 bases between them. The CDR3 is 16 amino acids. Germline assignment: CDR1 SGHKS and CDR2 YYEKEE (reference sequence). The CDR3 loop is CASSPSYGRHRWGYTF. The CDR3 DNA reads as TGTGCCAGCAGCCCCTCCTATGGTCGACACCGTTGGGGCTACACCTTC.

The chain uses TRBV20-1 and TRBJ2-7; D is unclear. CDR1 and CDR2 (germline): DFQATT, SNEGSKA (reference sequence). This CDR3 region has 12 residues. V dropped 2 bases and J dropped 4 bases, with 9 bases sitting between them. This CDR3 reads CSARKDQYEQYF. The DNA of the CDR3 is TGCAGTGCTAGAAAAGACCAGTACGAGCAGTACTTC.

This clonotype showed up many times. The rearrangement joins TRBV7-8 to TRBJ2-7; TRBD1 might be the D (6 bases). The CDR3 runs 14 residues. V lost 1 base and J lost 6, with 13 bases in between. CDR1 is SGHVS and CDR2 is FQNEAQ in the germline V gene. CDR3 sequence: CASSLGIRGTEQYF. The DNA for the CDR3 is TGTGCCAGCAGCTTAGGAATCAGGGGTACCGAGCAGTACTTC.

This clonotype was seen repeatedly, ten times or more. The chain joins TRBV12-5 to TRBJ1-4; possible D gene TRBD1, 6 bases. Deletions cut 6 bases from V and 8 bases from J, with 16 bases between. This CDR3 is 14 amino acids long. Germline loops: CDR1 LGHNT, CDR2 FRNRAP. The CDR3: CASGTGLGFEKLFF. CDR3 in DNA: TGTGCTAGTGGCACAGGGTTAGGGTTCGAAAAACTGTTTTTT.

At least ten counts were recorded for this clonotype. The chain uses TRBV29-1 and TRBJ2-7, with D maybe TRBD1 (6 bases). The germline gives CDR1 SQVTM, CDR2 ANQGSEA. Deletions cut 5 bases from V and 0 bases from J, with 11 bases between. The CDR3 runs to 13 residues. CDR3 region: CSVSTGSSYEQYF. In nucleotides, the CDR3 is TGCAGCGTTAGTACAGGGAGCTCCTACGAGCAGTACTTC.

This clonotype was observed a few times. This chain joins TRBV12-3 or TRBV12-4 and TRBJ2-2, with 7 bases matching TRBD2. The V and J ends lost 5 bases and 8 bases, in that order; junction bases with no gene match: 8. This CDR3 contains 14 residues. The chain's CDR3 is CASSLGAGFGELFF. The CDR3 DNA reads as TGTGCCAGCAGTCTCGGAGCGGGGTTTGGGGAGCTGTTTTTT.